This is a list of T cell receptor beta chains from one sample in a study of OX40 agonist ivuxolimab in advanced cancers. The method was immunoSEQ multiplex PCR; TCRdb's version includes in-frame clones alone and lacks a portion of them. The sample lists 45,000 to 55,000 clones; around 94% were seen once. The specimen comprised CD4+ or CD8+ T cells sorted from blood, sampled in a trial of the OX40 agonist ivuxolimab. Source of these receptors: an adult with an advanced solid tumor such as melanoma, head and neck, liver or kidney cancer. The CDR3 runs from the conserved cysteine through the conserved F or W. D genes are given only for firm matches. A row's size may be missing; if present it is once, few, many or a size class.

abundance	j_gene	v_gene	d_gene	CDR3aa	CDR3nt
.	TRBJ2-3	TRBV6-5	.	CASSPRAVDTQYF	TGTGCCAGCAGTCCTAGAGCCGTAGATACGCAGTATTTT
.	TRBJ2-5	TRBV27	.	CASSPPQETQYF	TGTGCCAGCAGTCCTCCCCAAGAGACCCAGTACTTC
few	TRBJ1-1	TRBV7-9	.	CASSPPRGNTEAFF	TGTGCCAGCAGCCCCCCCCGGGGGAACACTGAAGCTTTCTTT
.	TRBJ2-7	TRBV2	TRBD2	CASTAPSGPYEQYF	TGTGCCAGCACGGCCCCTAGCGGGCCTTACGAGCAGTACTTC
.	TRBJ2-2	TRBV5-1	.	CASSPGRGTGELFF	TGCGCCAGCAGCCCCGGCCGCGGCACCGGGGAGCTGTTTTTT
.	TRBJ2-5	TRBV28	.	CASNPTGQETQYF	TGTGCCAGCAACCCGACAGGCCAAGAGACCCAGTACTTC
.	TRBJ2-5	TRBV11-2	.	CASSLGTRETQYF	TGTGCCAGCAGCTTAGGGACACGAGAGACCCAGTACTTC
.	TRBJ1-1	TRBV12-5	.	CASERGPNTEAFF	TGTGCTAGTGAACGGGGACCTAACACTGAAGCTTTCTTT
.	TRBJ1-5	TRBV28	TRBD1	CASSLPTAGQGWNSNQPQHF	TGTGCCAGCAGTTTACCTACCGCGGGACAGGGGTGGAATTCCAATCAGCCCCAGCATTTT
.	TRBJ1-2	TRBV27	TRBD1	CASSSTQTGWYGYTF	TGTGCCAGCAGTTCAACCCAGACAGGGTGGTATGGCTACACCTTC
.	TRBJ2-3	TRBV5-1	.	CASSLRLSGLDTQYF	TGCGCCAGCAGCTTGCGGCTATCAGGCCTAGATACGCAGTATTTT
.	TRBJ1-5	TRBV7-9	.	CASSTGNQPQHF	TGTGCCAGCAGTACGGGGAATCAGCCCCAGCATTTT
once	TRBJ2-3	TRBV7-3	.	CASSPRGRSTDTQYF	TGTGCCAGCAGCCCTAGAGGCAGGAGCACAGATACGCAGTATTTT
.	TRBJ1-5	TRBV30	TRBD1	CAWGEPGGGQPQHF	TGTGCCTGGGGAGAGCCAGGGGGCGGGCAGCCCCAGCATTTT
.	TRBJ2-3	TRBV30	.	CAWSVVGSTDTQYF	TGTGCCTGGAGTGTTGTCGGCAGCACAGATACGCAGTATTTT
.	TRBJ2-7	TRBV7-3	.	CASSPTGLSNPYEQYF	TGTGCCAGCAGTCCAACTGGGCTATCGAACCCCTACGAGCAGTACTTC
.	TRBJ1-5	TRBV10-3	.	CAISESVGQPQHF	TGTGCCATCAGTGAGTCAGTGGGTCAGCCCCAGCATTTT
few	TRBJ1-5	TRBV19	.	CASSIGGGWGQPQHF	TGTGCCAGTAGTATCGGTGGGGGATGGGGTCAGCCCCAGCATTTT
.	TRBJ1-5	TRBV2	.	CASSEHANQPQHF	TGTGCCAGCAGTGAACACGCGAATCAGCCCCAGCATTTT
.	TRBJ1-1	TRBV19	.	CASSPSGTEAFF	TGTGCCAGTAGTCCCAGCGGGACTGAAGCTTTCTTT
few	TRBJ2-1	TRBV7-3	TRBD2	CASSLLAGGHNEQFF	TGTGCCAGCAGCTTACTAGCGGGAGGCCACAATGAGCAGTTCTTC
.	TRBJ1-5	TRBV2	.	CASNQGPLGGNQPQHF	TGTGCCAGCAATCAGGGTCCCTTAGGGGGCAATCAGCCCCAGCATTTT
.	TRBJ2-1	TRBV7-2	TRBD1	CAWNPQGGLSYNEQFF	TGTGCTTGGAACCCACAGGGGGGTTTATCCTACAATGAGCAGTTCTTC
.	TRBJ1-4	TRBV2	TRBD1	CATTGTGGTNEKLFF	TGTGCCACCACCGGGACAGGGGGCACTAATGAAAAACTGTTTTTT
.	TRBJ2-7	TRBV10-3	.	CAISQLTSYEQYF	TGTGCCATCAGTCAACTGACTTCCTACGAGCAGTACTTC
.	TRBJ2-5	TRBV19	TRBD2	CASSSGTSVETQYF	TGTGCCAGTAGTTCTGGGACTAGCGTAGAGACCCAGTACTTC
once	TRBJ2-7	TRBV10-1	.	CASKTRRSSYEQYF	TGCGCCAGCAAGACAAGGAGAAGCTCCTACGAGCAGTACTTC
.	TRBJ2-7	TRBV10-3	.	CAISDGDRSYEQYF	TGTGCCATCAGTGACGGGGACCGGTCCTACGAGCAGTACTTC
.	TRBJ2-3	TRBV30	.	CAWSRVVQGWGVLGDTQYF	TGTGCCTGGAGTCGGGTCGTACAGGGTTGGGGTGTCTTAGGAGATACGCAGTATTTT
once	TRBJ2-1	TRBV27	TRBD1	CASSLGDRGYNEQFF	TGTGCCAGCAGTCTAGGGGACAGGGGCTACAATGAGCAGTTCTTC
.	TRBJ2-7	TRBV11-2	.	CASSLEAGSSYEQYF	TGTGCCAGCAGCTTAGAGGCAGGGAGCTCCTACGAGCAGTACTTC
.	TRBJ2-1	TRBV30	TRBD2	CAWSLTSGTYNEQFF	TGTGCCTGGAGTTTAACTAGCGGTACTTACAATGAGCAGTTCTTC
once	TRBJ2-1	TRBV9	TRBD2	CASSVEPSGGGNEQFF	TGTGCCAGCAGCGTAGAGCCCAGCGGGGGGGGAAATGAGCAGTTCTTC
.	TRBJ2-7	TRBV11-2	.	CASSLATDSYEQYF	TGTGCCAGCAGCTTAGCTACGGATTCATACGAGCAGTACTTC
.	TRBJ2-3	TRBV2	TRBD2	CASRTILAGGTDTQYF	TGTGCCAGCAGAACAATCTTAGCGGGAGGCACAGATACGCAGTATTTT
.	TRBJ2-1	TRBV6-6	.	CASTPSGTYNEQFF	TGTGCCAGCACCCCATCCGGGACCTACAATGAGCAGTTCTTC
.	TRBJ2-4	TRBV6-1	TRBD1	CASSEGGQGNIQYF	TGTGCCAGCAGTGAAGGAGGACAGGGAAACATTCAGTACTTC
.	TRBJ2-2	TRBV15	.	CATSREPRSTGELFF	TGTGCCACCAGCAGAGAGCCTCGGAGCACCGGGGAGCTGTTTTTT
.	TRBJ2-1	TRBV10-3	TRBD2	CAISGRTSDNEQFF	TGTGCCATCAGTGGGAGGACTAGCGACAATGAGCAGTTCTTC
.	TRBJ2-1	TRBV4-3	.	CASSHRGRNEQFF	TGCGCCAGCAGCCACCGAGGGAGGAACGAGCAGTTCTTC
.	TRBJ2-3	TRBV13	.	CASSPPGGDTQYF	TGTGCCAGCAGCCCCCCCGGTGGAGATACGCAGTATTTT
once	TRBJ1-2	TRBV6-6	.	CASSLRDYYGYTF	TGTGCCAGCAGTCTCAGGGACTACTATGGCTACACCTTC
.	TRBJ2-3	TRBV2	TRBD2	CASSESASGGVSTDTQYF	TGTGCCAGCAGTGAGTCGGCTAGCGGGGGGGTTAGCACAGATACGCAGTATTTT
.	TRBJ1-2	TRBV9	.	CASSAEGVSNYGYTF	TGTGCCAGCAGCGCAGAGGGGGTCTCTAACTATGGCTACACCTTC
once	TRBJ1-2	TRBV6-6	.	CASSYSADRYGYTF	TGTGCCAGCAGTTACTCGGCGGACAGATATGGCTACACCTTC
.	TRBJ2-7	TRBV10-3	TRBD2	CAISEVREGSYEQYF	TGTGCCATCAGTGAAGTGCGGGAGGGCTCCTACGAGCAGTACTTC
.	TRBJ2-3	TRBV27	TRBD1	CASSNARDRVTDTQYF	TGTGCCAGCAGTAACGCCCGGGACAGGGTCACAGATACGCAGTATTTT
.	TRBJ2-7	TRBV5-6	.	CASSLGRSYEQYF	TGTGCCAGCAGCTTGGGGCGTAGCTACGAGCAGTACTTC
.	TRBJ2-1	TRBV29-1	TRBD2	CSVEDPSGSSYNEQFF	TGCAGCGTTGAAGATCCTAGCGGGAGTTCCTACAATGAGCAGTTCTTC
.	TRBJ2-3	TRBV30	.	CAWSVLRDFTDTQYF	TGTGCCTGGAGTGTTTTGCGGGACTTCACAGATACGCAGTATTTT
.	TRBJ2-7	TRBV27	.	CASSWGEVWYF	TGTGCCAGCAGCTGGGGGGAGGTATGGTACTTC
.	TRBJ1-2	TRBV5-1	.	CASSLVGGDGYTF	TGCGCCAGCAGCTTAGTGGGAGGGGATGGCTACACCTTC
.	TRBJ2-7	TRBV7-3	TRBD2	CASSLGRREVPYEQYF	TGTGCCAGCAGCTTAGGTCGGCGGGAGGTCCCCTACGAGCAGTACTTC
.	TRBJ2-5	TRBV5-6	.	CASTLLGGGRETQYF	TGTGCCAGCACGCTCCTGGGTGGGGGACGAGAGACCCAGTACTTC
few	TRBJ1-5	TRBV6-5	.	CASGKGQPQHF	TGTGCCAGCGGTAAGGGTCAGCCCCAGCATTTT
.	TRBJ1-5	TRBV29-1	.	CSVGGDPEGQPQHF	TGCAGCGTTGGGGGGGACCCTGAGGGTCAGCCCCAGCATTTT
.	TRBJ2-7	TRBV27	TRBD1	CASSGQGAGEQYF	TGTGCCAGCAGTGGGCAGGGGGCGGGAGAGCAGTACTTC
.	TRBJ2-1	TRBV27	.	CASSPSATTWFF	TGTGCCAGCAGTCCATCAGCTACGACTTGGTTCTTC
.	TRBJ1-1	TRBV6-5	TRBD1	CASSPDRGTVGAFF	TGTGCCAGCAGCCCCGACAGGGGAACGGTAGGAGCTTTCTTT